Below, 15 T cell receptor beta chains from the same sample are listed, as sequenced in a study of blood T cell repertoires in COVID-19. Sequencing used immunoSEQ multiplex PCR; TCRdb keeps in-frame clones, though not all of them. This table has just under 85,000 clones, around 86% appearing once. The sequenced material came from peripheral blood. The origin of the receptors is a man older than 75 with active or convalescent COVID-19.

The chain carries TRBV18 and TRBJ2-5; 9 nucleotides align to TRBD1. J was trimmed by 5 bases and V by 6 bases; bases with no gene match: 10. The CDR3 contains 15 residues. From germline, CDR1 is KGHSH and CDR2 LQKENI. In nucleotides, the CDR3 is TGTGCCAGCTCGCCCCCGACAGGGGGATCGGAGACCCAGTACTTC. It specifies CASSPPTGGSETQYF.

The chain employs TRBV19 and TRBJ1-5, with 7 bases identical to TRBD1. The V gene's germline CDR1 is LNHDA and CDR2 SQIVND (reference sequence). Trimming removed 7 bases from V and 0 bases from J; junction bases left unmatched: 9. This CDR3 has 16 residues. The CDR3 loop is CASNPLGGNSNQPQHF. The DNA for the CDR3 is TGTGCCAGTAACCCCTTAGGGGGCAATAGCAATCAGCCCCAGCATTTT.

The chain carries TRBV7-2 and TRBJ2-5; TRBD2 might be the D (5 bases). Germline V gene sequence: CDR1 SGHTA, CDR2 FQGNSA. The CDR3 loop spans 17 amino acids. V was trimmed by 4 bases and J by 2 bases, leaving 20 bases between them. CDR3 in DNA: TGTGCCAGCAGCTCCCAGGTGCGTGTGCAGCGGCAAGAGACCCAGTACTTC. Translating gives CASSSQVRVQRQETQYF.

This clone has a handful of counts. The chain carries TRBV18 and TRBJ1-5; D unclear. Germline values: CDR1 KGHSH, CDR2 LQKENI. This CDR3 is 15 amino acids long. Trimming removed 3 bases at V and 0 bases at J, with 9 bases between. CDR3 DNA: TGTGCCAGCTCACCGGGCAGGCTTAGCAATCAGCCCCAGCATTTT. It codes for CASSPGRLSNQPQHF.

The chain employs TRBV30 and TRBJ1-1; TRBD1 is a possible D gene (6 bases). The CDR3 contains 11 residues. Germline-derived CDR1 and CDR2 are GTSNPN and SVGIG (reference sequence). CDR3: CAWGALTEAFF. The CDR3 nucleotides are TGTGCTTGGGGGGCTTTAACTGAAGCTTTCTTT.

DNA of the CDR3: TGTGCCAGCAGCGGCGGTCCAGGGCGCGAGCAGTACGTC. Amino acids: CASSGGPGREQYV. This chain uses TRBV5-6 with TRBJ2-7; D may be TRBD1 (5 bases). This CDR3 spans 13 amino acids. V was trimmed by 4 bases and J by 6 bases, leaving 14 bases between them. Germline V lookup: CDR1 SGHDT, CDR2 YYEEEE.

The J gene is TRBJ2-2, the V gene TRBV18; no firm D call. Germline V gene data show CDR1 as KGHSH and CDR2 as LQKENI. V was trimmed by 5 bases and J by 0 bases, leaving 10 bases between them. This CDR3 has 15 residues. The CDR3: CASSGDIPNTGELFF. Written as DNA, the CDR3 is TGTGCCAGCTCAGGCGACATCCCGAACACCGGGGAGCTGTTTTTT.

V is TRBV27 and J is TRBJ1-6; D is perhaps TRBD1 (6 bases). Germline CDR1 and CDR2: MNHEY and SMNVEV (reference sequence). Trimming removed 3 bases at V and 5 bases at J, with 11 bases between. The length of the CDR3 is 15 residues. CDR3 region: CASSFTGQHNSPLHF. Written as DNA, the CDR3 is TGTGCCAGCAGTTTTACAGGGCAACATAATTCACCCCTCCACTTT.

The chain carries TRBV7-2 and TRBJ2-5; 11 bases map to TRBD2. J gave up 6 bases and V 4 bases, and 16 bases lay outside the gene matches. Germline CDR1 SGHTA, CDR2 FQGNSA. The CDR3 contains 18 residues. The CDR3 nucleotides are TGTGCCAGCAGCTCGCCCCCGGGAGGACTAGCGGGCCGGAAGACCCAGTACTTC. Translation: CASSSPPGGLAGRKTQYF. Based on the CDR3 plus reference TRBV7-2 and TRBJ2-5, the full variable domain is GAGVSQSPSNKVTEKGKDVELRCDPISGHTALYWYRQSLGQGLEFLIYFQGNSAPDKSGLPSDRFSAERTGGSVSTLTIQRTQQEDSAVYLCASSSPPGGLAGRKTQYFGPGTRLLVL.

This chain joins TRBV24-1 and TRBJ2-5, with TRBD2 identical over 10 bases. Germline CDR1 reads KGHDR; CDR2 reads SFDVKD. This CDR3 is 16 amino acids long. The V segment lost 4 bases and the J segment 2 bases; nucleotides outside the gene matches: 6. The CDR3 spells CATSDPKRGGQETQYF. The CDR3 DNA reads as TGTGCCACCAGTGACCCTAAGCGGGGGGGGCAAGAGACCCAGTACTTC.

V gene TRBV11-2 combines with J gene TRBJ1-5; D remains unclear. The germline V gene has CDR1 SGHAT and CDR2 FQNNGV. V was pared by 4 bases and J by 7 bases, with 11 bases between. The CDR3 spans 13 residues. The CDR3 region has the DNA TGTGCCAGCAGCTCCGGGGTGGGCCAGCCCCAGCATTTT. Its protein product is CASSSGVGQPQHF.

The chain couples TRBV12-3 or TRBV12-4 to TRBJ2-1; weak D call: TRBD1 (6 bases). V was trimmed by 7 bases and J by 8 bases, leaving 15 bases between them. This CDR3 is 13 amino acids long. CDR3 in DNA: TGTGCCAGCAAACGGGACATGGAGCATGAGCAGTTCTTC. Translation: CASKRDMEHEQFF.

This clone was counted between two and nine times. V and J are TRBV18 and TRBJ2-3; possible D gene TRBD2, 6 bases. CDR1 is KGHSH and CDR2 is LQKENI in the germline V gene. This CDR3 spans 15 amino acids. V lost 5 bases, J lost 4 bases, and 16 bases lay in between. The CDR3 DNA follows: TGTGCCAGCTCATCCTGGGGGGAACTAGCAGATACGCAGTATTTT. This gives the protein CASSSWGELADTQYF.

The CDR3, as DNA: TGTGCCAGCAGCTTAGTTACAGCGGCTGGCTACACCTTC. It yields the protein CASSLVTAAGYTF. The rearrangement links TRBV7-9 to TRBJ1-2; no clear D gene. CDR3 size: 13 residues. Germline V CDR1 and CDR2: SEHNR, FQNEAQ (reference sequence). With 1 base removed from V and 7 bases from J, the gap between germline ends came to 10 bases.

The chain links TRBV19 to TRBJ1-2; weak D call: TRBD1 (5 bases). This CDR3 has 17 residues. V shed 5 bases and J shed 4 bases, with 23 bases lying between them. Germline V gene lookup returns CDR1 LNHDA and CDR2 SQIVND (reference sequence). CDR3 nucleotides: TGTGCCAGTAGTCGATCTCGACCCTTCATGGGGGGCTATGGCTACACCTTC. Protein sequence: CASSRSRPFMGGYGYTF.